This record covers a single T cell receptor (beta chain). Its antigen is as yet unknown. TCRdb ran MiXCR on the RT-PCR reads and lists one entry per CDR3 protein. Counted here are 500,000 or so distinct CDR3 sequences, 16% occurring once; the ten biggest clones make up around 3%. The CDR3 totals 15 residues. Germline loops: CDR1 SSHAT, CDR2 FNYEAQ (reference sequence). The V end lost 5 bases, the J end lost 8 bases, and 18 bases lay between the germline ends. This record comes from a study of response to subunit inactivated influenza vaccine. Study results and caveats: A suggestion made by the authors is that each seasonal influenza vaccination recruits few new T cells.

The chain is built from TRBV7-7 and TRBJ1-4; TRBD1 might be the D (6 bases). Sequencing was performed on CD4+ T cells sorted from PBMCs, taken around 2 years after vaccination. The source is a man aged 50-75 years who received an inactivated influenza vaccine. The CDR3 spells CASSRRRGTYEKLFF. The CDR3 bases are TGTGCCAGCAGCCGACGAAGGGGGACTTACGAAAAACTGTTTTTT. The whole variable domain, filled in from reference TRBV7-7 and TRBJ1-4, reads GAGVSQSPRYKVTKRGQDVTLRCDPISSHATLYWYQQALGQGPEFLTYFNYEAQPDKSGLPSDRFSAERPEGSISTLTIQRTEQRDSAMYRCASSRRRGTYEKLFFGSGTQLSVL.